Listed below are T cell receptor beta chains from one sample, sequenced in a study of shared clonotypes between healthy human individuals. Clones were sequenced by immunoSEQ multiplex PCR, and TCRdb holds only the in-frame ones, with some missing. The table has about 470,000 clones, roughly 80% seen once; the top ten hold less than 15%. Sequencing was carried out using PBMCs. These receptor sequences come from a woman aged 40 to 50 in good health. Some clones in this sample may be carry-over from other donors' samples. Both conserved end residues are part of each CDR3. The order of the fields is J gene, V gene, CDR3 length, CDR3 protein.

J gene: TRBJ1-3; V gene: TRBV29-1; CDR3 length: 11; CDR3 protein: CSVENGNTIYF
J gene: TRBJ2-5; V gene: TRBV11-2; CDR3 length: 16; CDR3 protein: CASSLSSGSAEEAQYF
J gene: TRBJ1-1; V gene: TRBV9; CDR3 length: 15; CDR3 protein: CASSPRTGSGTEAFF
J gene: TRBJ1-5; V gene: TRBV6-6; CDR3 length: 14; CDR3 protein: CASSSNREGQPQHF
J gene: TRBJ2-7; V gene: TRBV28; CDR3 length: 13; CDR3 protein: CASSLSHDSEQYF
J gene: TRBJ2-3; V gene: TRBV5-4; CDR3 length: 15; CDR3 protein: CASSSTDGDTDTQYF
J gene: TRBJ2-2; V gene: TRBV4-3; CDR3 length: 15; CDR3 protein: CASSQVYGNTGELFF
J gene: TRBJ2-3; V gene: TRBV5-1; CDR3 length: 18; CDR3 protein: CASSLALSSGASTDTQYF
J gene: TRBJ2-1; V gene: TRBV11-3; CDR3 length: 15; CDR3 protein: CASSLDPTRYNEQFF
J gene: TRBJ2-7; V gene: TRBV4-3; CDR3 length: 15; CDR3 protein: CASSQDADGDYEQYF
J gene: TRBJ1-2; V gene: TRBV25-1; CDR3 length: 14; CDR3 protein: CASSRADANYGYTF
J gene: TRBJ1-1; V gene: TRBV7-3; CDR3 length: 13; CDR3 protein: CASSHYRDTEAFF
J gene: TRBJ2-1; V gene: TRBV5-1; CDR3 length: 13; CDR3 protein: CASSLGPLEEQFF
J gene: TRBJ1-2; V gene: TRBV19; CDR3 length: 16; CDR3 protein: CASRAMTGQGYYGYTF
J gene: TRBJ2-3; V gene: TRBV11-3; CDR3 length: 12; CDR3 protein: CASSFRGSWQYF
J gene: TRBJ2-7; V gene: TRBV19; CDR3 length: 14; CDR3 protein: CASARGQGLYEQYF
J gene: TRBJ2-3; V gene: TRBV7-2; CDR3 length: 15; CDR3 protein: CASSWGGKSTDTQYF
J gene: TRBJ1-4; V gene: TRBV6-5; CDR3 length: 11; CDR3 protein: CAGSRQEKLFF
J gene: TRBJ1-1; V gene: TRBV28; CDR3 length: 15; CDR3 protein: CASSLPGRGNTEAFF
J gene: TRBJ2-5; V gene: TRBV19; CDR3 length: 15; CDR3 protein: CASSNSRAVGETQYF
J gene: TRBJ2-1; V gene: TRBV11-2; CDR3 length: 17; CDR3 protein: CASSFRGLWTSGSEQFF
J gene: TRBJ1-5; V gene: TRBV30; CDR3 length: 14; CDR3 protein: CAWSATVPNQPQHF
J gene: TRBJ2-1; V gene: TRBV7-3; CDR3 length: 15; CDR3 protein: CASSPRLAGVNEQFF
J gene: TRBJ1-1; V gene: TRBV27; CDR3 length: 13; CDR3 protein: CASSRNRGASAFF
J gene: TRBJ2-7; V gene: TRBV6-5; CDR3 length: 15; CDR3 protein: CASLGVTGSYYEQYF
J gene: TRBJ2-3; V gene: TRBV2; CDR3 length: 16; CDR3 protein: CASRDQGLVGTDTQYF
J gene: TRBJ2-7; V gene: TRBV18; CDR3 length: 14; CDR3 protein: CASSPMGQAYEQYF
J gene: TRBJ2-5; V gene: TRBV6-6; CDR3 length: 14; CDR3 protein: CASRGLAVSGTQYF
J gene: TRBJ2-3; V gene: TRBV5-4; CDR3 length: 15; CDR3 protein: CASSLDGGFTDTQYF
J gene: TRBJ1-4; V gene: TRBV28; CDR3 length: 14; CDR3 protein: CASREQGAREKLFF
J gene: TRBJ1-1; V gene: TRBV18; CDR3 length: 14; CDR3 protein: CASSPRAEHTEAFF
J gene: TRBJ1-2; V gene: TRBV6-1; CDR3 length: 15; CDR3 protein: CASSATTGGGYGYTF
J gene: TRBJ2-7; V gene: TRBV27; CDR3 length: 14; CDR3 protein: CASRQRREAYEQYF
J gene: TRBJ2-5; V gene: TRBV5-1; CDR3 length: 14; CDR3 protein: CASTMTSGRLDQYF
J gene: TRBJ2-7; V gene: TRBV15; CDR3 length: 16; CDR3 protein: CATSRESTDSSYEQYF
J gene: TRBJ2-7; V gene: TRBV11-3; CDR3 length: 13; CDR3 protein: CASSSTHSGEQYF
J gene: TRBJ2-3; V gene: TRBV5-4; CDR3 length: 16; CDR3 protein: CASSLWTHGYTDTQYF
J gene: TRBJ2-1; V gene: TRBV28; CDR3 length: 15; CDR3 protein: CASSMHRGAYNEQFF
J gene: TRBJ2-2; V gene: TRBV28; CDR3 length: 11; CDR3 protein: CASGLGGELFF